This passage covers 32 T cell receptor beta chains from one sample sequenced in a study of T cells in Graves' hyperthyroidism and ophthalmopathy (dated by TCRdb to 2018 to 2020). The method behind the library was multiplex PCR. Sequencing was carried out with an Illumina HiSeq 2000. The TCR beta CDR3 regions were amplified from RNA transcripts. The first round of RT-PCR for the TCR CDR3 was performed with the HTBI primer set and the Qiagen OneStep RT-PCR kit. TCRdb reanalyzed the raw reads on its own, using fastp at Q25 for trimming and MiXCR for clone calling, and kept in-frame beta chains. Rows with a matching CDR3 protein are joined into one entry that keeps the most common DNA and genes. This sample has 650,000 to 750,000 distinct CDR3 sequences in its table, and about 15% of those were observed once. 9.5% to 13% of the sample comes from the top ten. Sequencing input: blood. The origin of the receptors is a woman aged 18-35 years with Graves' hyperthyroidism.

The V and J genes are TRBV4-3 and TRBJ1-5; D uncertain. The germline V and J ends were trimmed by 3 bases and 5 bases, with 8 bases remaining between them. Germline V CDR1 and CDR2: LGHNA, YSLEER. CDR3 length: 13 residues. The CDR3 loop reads CASSQALDQPQHF. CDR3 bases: TGCGCCAGCAGCCAGGCCCTGGATCAGCCCCAGCATTTT.

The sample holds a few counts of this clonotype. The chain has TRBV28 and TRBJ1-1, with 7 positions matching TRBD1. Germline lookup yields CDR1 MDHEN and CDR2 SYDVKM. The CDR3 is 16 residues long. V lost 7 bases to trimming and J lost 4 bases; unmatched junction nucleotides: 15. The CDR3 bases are TGTGCCAGCAACCCTTGGTTCTTAGGGGGCCGCACTGAAGCTTTCTTT. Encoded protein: CASNPWFLGGRTEAFF. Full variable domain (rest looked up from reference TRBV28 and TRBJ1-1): DVKVTQSSRYLVKRTGEKVFLECVQDMDHENMFWYRQDPGLGLRLIYFSYDVKMKEKGDIPEGYSVSREKKERFSLILESASTNQTSMYLCASNPWFLGGRTEAFFGQGTRLTVV.

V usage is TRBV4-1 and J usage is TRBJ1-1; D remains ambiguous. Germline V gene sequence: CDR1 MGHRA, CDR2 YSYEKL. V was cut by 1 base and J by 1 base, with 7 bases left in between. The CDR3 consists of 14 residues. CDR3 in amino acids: CASSQGGWNTEAFF. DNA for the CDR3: TGCGCCAGCAGCCAAGGAGGCTGGAACACTGAAGCTTTCTTT.

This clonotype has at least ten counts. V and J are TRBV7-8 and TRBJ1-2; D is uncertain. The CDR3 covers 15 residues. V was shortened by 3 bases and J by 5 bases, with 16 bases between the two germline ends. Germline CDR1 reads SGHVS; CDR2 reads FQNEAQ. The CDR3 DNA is TGTGCCAGCAGCTTCAACCTGGACGGCCTATATGGCTACACCTTC. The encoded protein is CASSFNLDGLYGYTF.

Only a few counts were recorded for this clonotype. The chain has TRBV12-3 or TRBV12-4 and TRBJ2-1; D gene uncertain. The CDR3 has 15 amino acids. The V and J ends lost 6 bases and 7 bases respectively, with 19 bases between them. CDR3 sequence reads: CASRSSRGGRNEQFF. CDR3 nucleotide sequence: TGTGCCAGCAGGTCAAGTAGAGGCGGACGAAATGAGCAGTTCTTC.

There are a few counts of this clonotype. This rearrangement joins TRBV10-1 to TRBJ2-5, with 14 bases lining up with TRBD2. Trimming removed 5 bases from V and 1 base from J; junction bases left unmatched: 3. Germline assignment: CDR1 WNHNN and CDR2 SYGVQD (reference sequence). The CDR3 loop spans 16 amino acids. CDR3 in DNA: TGCGCCAGCAGTATCGGGACTAGCGGGGGCCAAGAGACCCAGTACTTC. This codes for CASSIGTSGGQETQYF.

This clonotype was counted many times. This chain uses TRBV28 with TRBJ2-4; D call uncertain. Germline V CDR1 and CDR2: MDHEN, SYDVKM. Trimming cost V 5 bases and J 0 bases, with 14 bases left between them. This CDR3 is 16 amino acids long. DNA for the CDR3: TGTGCCAGCAGTCCCCATCAGCGAATAGCCAAAAACATTCAGTACTTC. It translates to CASSPHQRIAKNIQYF. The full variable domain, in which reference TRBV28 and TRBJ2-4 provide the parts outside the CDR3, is DVKVTQSSRYLVKRTGEKVFLECVQDMDHENMFWYRQDPGLGLRLIYFSYDVKMKEKGDIPEGYSVSREKKERFSLILESASTNQTSMYLCASSPHQRIAKNIQYFGAGTRLSVL.

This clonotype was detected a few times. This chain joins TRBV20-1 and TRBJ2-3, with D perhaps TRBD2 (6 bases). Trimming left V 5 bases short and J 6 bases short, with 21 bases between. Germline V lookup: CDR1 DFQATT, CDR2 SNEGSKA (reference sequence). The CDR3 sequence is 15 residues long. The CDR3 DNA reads TGCAGTGCTCCCCATAGCGGCGCGCTTGGGGATACGCAGTATTTT. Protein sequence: CSAPHSGALGDTQYF.

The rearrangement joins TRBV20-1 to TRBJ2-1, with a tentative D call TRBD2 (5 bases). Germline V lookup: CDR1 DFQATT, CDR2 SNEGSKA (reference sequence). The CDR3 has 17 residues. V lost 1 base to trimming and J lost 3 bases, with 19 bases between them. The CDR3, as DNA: TGCAGTGCTAGAGGTAACTGGAACTTCGGACTCTACAATGAGCAGTTCTTC. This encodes CSARGNWNFGLYNEQFF.

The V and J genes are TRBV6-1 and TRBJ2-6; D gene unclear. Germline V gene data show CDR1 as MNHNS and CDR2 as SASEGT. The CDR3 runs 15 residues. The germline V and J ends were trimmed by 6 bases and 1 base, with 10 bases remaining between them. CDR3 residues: CASRSGLSGANVLTF. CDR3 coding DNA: TGTGCCAGCAGGTCCGGATTGTCTGGGGCCAACGTCCTGACTTTC.

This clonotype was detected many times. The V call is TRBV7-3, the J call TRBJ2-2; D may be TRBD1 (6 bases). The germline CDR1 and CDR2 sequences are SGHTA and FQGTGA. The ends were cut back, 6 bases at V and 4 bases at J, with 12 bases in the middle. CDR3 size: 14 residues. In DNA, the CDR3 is TGTGCCAGCAGTCGGGACACCAGCACCGGGGAGCTGTTTTTT. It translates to CASSRDTSTGELFF.

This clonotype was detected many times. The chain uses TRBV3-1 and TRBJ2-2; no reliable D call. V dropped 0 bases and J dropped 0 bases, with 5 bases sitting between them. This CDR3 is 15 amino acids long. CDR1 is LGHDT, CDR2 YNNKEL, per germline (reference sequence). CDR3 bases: TGTGCCAGCAGCCAAGAAGGGACGAACACCGGGGAGCTGTTTTTT. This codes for CASSQEGTNTGELFF.

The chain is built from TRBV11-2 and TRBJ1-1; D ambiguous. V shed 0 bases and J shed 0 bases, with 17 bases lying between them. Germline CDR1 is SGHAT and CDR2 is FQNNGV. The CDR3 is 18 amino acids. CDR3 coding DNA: TGTGCCAGCAGCTTAGAAGGGTCAGTTAGTTTCATGAACACTGAAGCTTTCTTT. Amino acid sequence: CASSLEGSVSFMNTEAFF.

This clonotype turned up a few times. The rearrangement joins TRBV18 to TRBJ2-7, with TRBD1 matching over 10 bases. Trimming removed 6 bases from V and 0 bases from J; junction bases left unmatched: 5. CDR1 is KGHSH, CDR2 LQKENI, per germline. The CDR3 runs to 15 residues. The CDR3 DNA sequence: TGTGCCAGCTCGGGGGGGACAGGGGACTCCTACGAGCAGTACTTC. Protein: CASSGGTGDSYEQYF.

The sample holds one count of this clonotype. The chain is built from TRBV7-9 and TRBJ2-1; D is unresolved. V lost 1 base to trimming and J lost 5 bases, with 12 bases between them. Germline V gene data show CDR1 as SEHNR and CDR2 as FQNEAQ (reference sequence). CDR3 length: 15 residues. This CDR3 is CASSLVDNYDNEQFF. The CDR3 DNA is TGTGCCAGCAGCTTAGTAGACAACTATGACAATGAGCAGTTCTTC.

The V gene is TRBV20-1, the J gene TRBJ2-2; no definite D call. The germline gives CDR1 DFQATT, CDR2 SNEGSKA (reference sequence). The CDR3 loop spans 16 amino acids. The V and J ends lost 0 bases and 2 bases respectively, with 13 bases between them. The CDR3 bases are TGCAGTGCTAGAGATCGAGGCACGACAAACACCGGGGAGCTGTTTTTT. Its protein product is CSARDRGTTNTGELFF.

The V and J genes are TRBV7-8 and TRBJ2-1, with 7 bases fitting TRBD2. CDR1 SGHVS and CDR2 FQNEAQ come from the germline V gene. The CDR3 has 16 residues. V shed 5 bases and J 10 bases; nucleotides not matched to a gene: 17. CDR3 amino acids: CASSLLTAGATYEQFF. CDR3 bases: TGTGCCAGCAGCCTTCTTACGGCGGGAGCAACCTACGAGCAGTTCTTC.

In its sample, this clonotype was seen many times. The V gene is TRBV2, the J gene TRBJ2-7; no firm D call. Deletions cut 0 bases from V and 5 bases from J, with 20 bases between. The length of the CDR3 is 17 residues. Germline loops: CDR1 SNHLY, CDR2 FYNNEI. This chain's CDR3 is CASSEAITGLPFNEQYF. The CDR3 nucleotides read TGTGCCAGCAGTGAAGCGATTACTGGCCTTCCTTTTAACGAGCAGTACTTC.

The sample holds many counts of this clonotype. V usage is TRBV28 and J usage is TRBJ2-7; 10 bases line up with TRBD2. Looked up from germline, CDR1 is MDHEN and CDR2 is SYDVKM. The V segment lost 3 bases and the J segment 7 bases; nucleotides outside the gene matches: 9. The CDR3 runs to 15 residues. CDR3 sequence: CASSLGSSGSGEQYF. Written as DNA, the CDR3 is TGTGCCAGCAGTTTGGGATCTAGCGGGAGCGGGGAGCAGTACTTC.

The CDR3, as DNA: TGTGCCATCAGTGAGTTGTGGGCGGGAGGAAATGAGCAGTTCTTC. As protein: CAISELWAGGNEQFF. The chain recombines TRBV10-3 with TRBJ2-1; 8 bases align to TRBD2. This CDR3 is built from 15 residues. V lost 1 base, J lost 7 bases, and 6 bases stayed unmatched. The germline V gene encodes CDR1 ENHRY and CDR2 SYGVKD.

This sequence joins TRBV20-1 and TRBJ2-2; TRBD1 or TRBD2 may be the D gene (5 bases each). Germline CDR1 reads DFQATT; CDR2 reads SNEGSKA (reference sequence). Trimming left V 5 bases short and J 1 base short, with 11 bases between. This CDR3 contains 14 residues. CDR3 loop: CSAGRQMNTGELFF. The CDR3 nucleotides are TGCAGTGCTGGGAGACAGATGAACACCGGGGAGCTGTTTTTT.

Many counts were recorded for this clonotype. Written as DNA, the CDR3 is TGTGCCAGCAGACATTCCCTTAGCACAGATACGCAGTATTTT. Its protein is CASRHSLSTDTQYF. V and J are TRBV7-8 and TRBJ2-3; D is unresolved. From germline, CDR1 is SGHVS and CDR2 FQNEAQ. V lost 6 bases and J 0 bases, leaving 10 bases between the germline ends. The CDR3 covers 14 residues.

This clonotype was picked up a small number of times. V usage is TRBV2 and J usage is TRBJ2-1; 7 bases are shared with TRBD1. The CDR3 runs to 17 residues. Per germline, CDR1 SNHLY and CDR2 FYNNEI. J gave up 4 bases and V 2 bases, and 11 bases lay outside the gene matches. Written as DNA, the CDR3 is TGTGCCAGCAGTGAATTCTCTGGGACAGACCTTTACAATGAGCAGTTCTTC. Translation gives CASSEFSGTDLYNEQFF.

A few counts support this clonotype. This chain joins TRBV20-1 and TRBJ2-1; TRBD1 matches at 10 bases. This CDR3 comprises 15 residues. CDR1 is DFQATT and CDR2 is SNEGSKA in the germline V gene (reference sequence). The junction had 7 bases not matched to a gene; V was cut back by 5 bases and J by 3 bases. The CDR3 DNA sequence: TGCAGTGCTTCTCCGACAGGGGGCCTCTACAATGAGCAGTTCTTC. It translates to CSASPTGGLYNEQFF.

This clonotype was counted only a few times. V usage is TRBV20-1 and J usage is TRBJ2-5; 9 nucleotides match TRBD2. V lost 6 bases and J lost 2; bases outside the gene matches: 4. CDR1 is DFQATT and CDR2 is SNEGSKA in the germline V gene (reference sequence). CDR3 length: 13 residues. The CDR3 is CSAHSGSQETQYF. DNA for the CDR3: TGCAGTGCCCATAGCGGGAGTCAAGAGACCCAGTACTTC.

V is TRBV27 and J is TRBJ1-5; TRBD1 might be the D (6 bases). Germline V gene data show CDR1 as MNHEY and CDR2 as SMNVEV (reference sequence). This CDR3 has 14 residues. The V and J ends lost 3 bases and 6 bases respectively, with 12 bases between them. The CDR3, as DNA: TGTGCCAGCAGTTTGACAGGAGGGAGTCAGCCCCAGCATTTT. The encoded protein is CASSLTGGSQPQHF.

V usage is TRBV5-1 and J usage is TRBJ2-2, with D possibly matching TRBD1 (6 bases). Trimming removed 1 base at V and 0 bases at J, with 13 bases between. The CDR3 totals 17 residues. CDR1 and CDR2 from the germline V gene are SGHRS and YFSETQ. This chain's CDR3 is CASSLNGGSANTGELFF. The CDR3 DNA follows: TGCGCCAGCAGCTTGAATGGGGGCAGCGCGAACACCGGGGAGCTGTTTTTT.

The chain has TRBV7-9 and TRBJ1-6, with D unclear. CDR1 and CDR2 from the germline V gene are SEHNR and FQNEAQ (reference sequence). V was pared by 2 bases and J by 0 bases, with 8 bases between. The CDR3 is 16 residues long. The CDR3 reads CASSLIGSSYNSPLHF. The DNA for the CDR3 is TGTGCCAGCAGCTTAATAGGGAGCTCCTATAATTCACCCCTCCACTTT.

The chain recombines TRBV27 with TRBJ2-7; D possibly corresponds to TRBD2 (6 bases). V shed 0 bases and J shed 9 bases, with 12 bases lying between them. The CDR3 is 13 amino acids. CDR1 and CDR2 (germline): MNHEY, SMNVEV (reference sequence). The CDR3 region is CASSLSILGGQYF. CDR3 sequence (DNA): TGTGCCAGCAGTTTATCCATTCTGGGGGGGCAGTACTTC.

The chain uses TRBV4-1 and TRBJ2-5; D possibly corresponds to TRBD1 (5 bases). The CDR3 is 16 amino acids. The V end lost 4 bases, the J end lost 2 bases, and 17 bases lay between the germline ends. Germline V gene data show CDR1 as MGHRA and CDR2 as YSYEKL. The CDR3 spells CASSRQDRQQQETQYF. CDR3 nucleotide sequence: TGCGCCAGCAGCCGACAAGACCGACAGCAACAAGAGACCCAGTACTTC.

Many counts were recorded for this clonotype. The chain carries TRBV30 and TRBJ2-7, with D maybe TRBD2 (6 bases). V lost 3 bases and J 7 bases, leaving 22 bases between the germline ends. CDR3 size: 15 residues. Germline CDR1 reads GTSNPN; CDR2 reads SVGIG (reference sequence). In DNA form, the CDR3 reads TGTGCCTGGAGCTCGGGACTTGCGGGAATCCTTGAGCAGTACTTC. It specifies CAWSSGLAGILEQYF.

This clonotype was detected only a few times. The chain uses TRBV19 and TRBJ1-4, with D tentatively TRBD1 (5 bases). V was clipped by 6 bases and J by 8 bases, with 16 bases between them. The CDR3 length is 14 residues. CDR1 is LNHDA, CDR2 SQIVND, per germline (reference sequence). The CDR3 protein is CASSEGGTGEKLFF. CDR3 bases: TGTGCCAGTAGCGAAGGAGGGACTGGGGAAAAACTGTTTTTT.